The present T cell receptor beta chain was sequenced within a study of shared clonotypes between healthy human individuals (TCRdb year 2020). In the study overall: The cohort comprised two women and a few men aged 18 to 49 years. Per donor, leukapheresis produced somewhere between about 0.9 and 9.5 billion PBMCs. Blood TCR repertoires of a handful of healthy adults were deeply sequenced to estimate repertoire size and the extent of clonotype sharing between individuals. Different laboratories and diverse techniques were used to prepare libraries and sequence TCR repertoires, to increase sequencing depth and limit assay-specific biases. For each donor, three plates each were used for CD4 naive and CD4 memory, two plates were used for CD8 naive, and one plate was used for CD8 memory.

Healthy HIV-negative adults with no recently reported acute infections or vaccinations were included as donors. Every donor was a Caucasian adult living in Nashville, Tennessee, USA. CD8 memory samples were composed of magnetically selected CD45RO+ cells combined with CCR7-negative CD45RA+ effector memory (TemRA) cells. Blood was collected by leukapheresis, and PBMCs were isolated by Ficoll-Histopaque density gradient centrifugation and then cryopreserved in liquid nitrogen vapor phase. Analytical flow cytometry was used to check the purity and quantity of every magnetically sorted T cell population. Genomic DNA was isolated from each sorted fraction and quantified by UV absorbance on a Nanodrop 2000c. Via the germline V gene, CDR1 is LGHNA and CDR2 YSLEER. The V end loses 0 bases and the J end loses 4 bases, and a stretch of 16 bases separates them. Reading from cysteine to phenylalanine, the CDR3 counts 16 amino acids. Only the CDR3 part of the read is kept: 48 bases, read in frame from the first base.

Using the deep immunoSEQ assay, multiplex PCR amplified TCR CDR3 regions from genomic DNA. For each cell subset, the extracted genomic DNA was distributed evenly across all wells of several immunoSEQ 96-well plates, and each plate served as one replicate. For sorted subsets, approximately 190 ng of genomic DNA, equivalent to 25,000 to 30,000 T cell genomes, went into each replicate PCR. Purified libraries were measured with a Qubit 3.0 fluorometer, size-checked on a Bioanalyzer 2100, and measured again with the KAPA Library Quantification kit. Every immunoSEQ 96-well plate was sequenced on a dedicated single-read 150-cycle Illumina NextSeq 550 flow cell. In the original analysis: Because the immunoSEQ output held only junctional sequences and lacked quality scores, the filtering could not match the filtering applied to full-length reads. To assign V/J genes and CDR3, sequences were annotated against IMGT germline references using PyIR, a Python wrapper for IgBLAST v1.9. Any read was removed if the V/J assignment was weak (E-value above 1e-6), the CDR3 was missing, or the read contained stop codons, out-of-frame junctions, or ambiguous translated residues. V3J clonotypes were defined by identical inferred V gene, J gene, and CDR3 amino acid sequence. The percentage overlap between two repertoires was calculated by dividing the number of shared unique clonotypes by the size of the smaller repertoire. Three approaches were used to assess repertoire richness: RTK rarefaction, the Chao1 estimator, and Recon v2.1 estimates of unobserved clonotypes. OLGA was used to compute generation probabilities for all TCRbeta clonotypes that the gDNA method yielded from a handful of donors. Imported from immuneACCESS, the table was reduced by TCRdb to in-frame sequences with V and J called. These copies leave out some clones; in studies compared against another copy, an unresolved V gene accounts for under half, and the cause of the remainder is not known. Clone size and V and J calls were adopted from that table, with D and trimming inferred from the DNA. Counted in this sample were about 320,000 clones; around 87% of them appeared once. In total, the top ten clones hold under 20% of the sample.

What the work shows at the level of the full study, not this receptor alone: Pairwise subsampling led to the expectation that sequencing depth would affect the degree of clonotype sharing among donors. Clonotypes shared by all four sorted-subset donors showed higher generation probabilities than non-shared clonotypes. The genetic and exposure-history diversity represented was limited by the small number of donors. Naive subsets generally had larger estimated clonotype richness than memory subsets did. Rarefaction of sorted-subset datasets indicated incomplete sequencing despite the large sequencing depth. Sampling was restricted to blood, and TCR repertoires in tissues likely differ from the TCR repertoires found in blood. Across a few donors, roughly 5% of naive CD4, around 3.5% of naive CD8, about 2.3% of memory CD4, and approximately 0.4% of memory CD8 clonotypes were shared.

Points on this clone: Its binding antigen is unknown. Base quality data are lacking; no much larger clone is found one base away.

The sequenced material came from memory CD8+ T cells sorted from blood. The intended sense of this specimen's cell subset or site label: CD45RO+ cells pooled with CCR7-negative TemRA cells. The TCR was taken from a man aged 18 to 30 in good health. The chain is made from TRBV4-3 and TRBJ2-7, with a weak D call of TRBD2 (5 bases match). The CDR3 loop reads CASSQDDGGTVYEQYF. At the DNA level, the sequence is TGCGCCAGCAGCCAAGATGACGGAGGTACGGTTTACGAGCAGTACTTC.